This note documents a single TCR beta chain sequence. Its antigen remains unknown. Profiled with immunoSEQ multiplex PCR; TCRdb holds only in-frame clones, not every one. The sample lists some 160,000 clones, 88% seen once, with 2.5% to 3.5% in the top ten. The data originate from a study of cytomegalovirus exposure and HLA in healthy donors. Study-level points and caveats: Later, an analysis found that TCR clusters from the first cohort tended to co-occur in the 90 to 150 validation repertoires. A classifier reportedly called cytomegalovirus status with high sensitivity and specificity.

Trimming took 3 bases from V and 1 from J, leaving 9 bases between them. The CDR3 is 14 residues long. The germline gives CDR1 SGHTA, CDR2 FQGNSA. Donors came from a validation cohort of over 100 subjects, distinct from the first 666-subject cohort. This clonotype originated in a man aged 18-30 years in good health and CMV-seronegative. The sample was PBMCs. The gene calls are TRBV7-2 and TRBJ1-1; a weak D match, TRBD1 (5 bases). The CDR3: CASSFGTSNTEAFF. As DNA, the CDR3 is TGTGCCAGCAGCTTCGGGACTTCGAACACTGAAGCTTTCTTT.